These T cell receptor beta chains were read from a single sample in a study of CD8 T cells in ankylosing spondylitis. Via MiXCR, TCRdb re-called the 5' RACE reads, giving one row per CDR3 protein. The sample lists approximately 440,000 distinct CDR3 sequences, 17% seen once, with approximately 1% in the top ten. The source material was blood, either unsorted or a sorted T cell fraction (not recorded which). The receptors stem from a male donor with ankylosing spondylitis. Both conserved end residues are part of each CDR3. A D gene is named only where the DNA matches it firmly. The listing skips clone size in some rows; elsewhere it reads once, few, many or a size class.

>NA|TRBJ2-1|15|NA|TRBV9
CASSPPPGVDNEQFF
TGTGCCAGCAGCCCACCACCGGGAGTGGACAATGAGCAGTTCTTC
>NA|TRBJ1-2|17|NA|TRBV14
CASSPRQGRRGDYGYTF
TGTGCCAGCAGCCCCAGGCAGGGGAGAAGAGGGGACTATGGCTACACCTTC
>NA|TRBJ2-3|16|few|TRBV13
CASSPGTPEFTDTQYF
TGTGCCAGCAGCCCAGGGACGCCTGAATTCACAGATACGCAGTATTTT
>NA|TRBJ2-1|15|many|TRBV10-3
CAISDRGHNYNEQFF
TGTGCCATCAGTGATAGGGGACATAACTACAATGAGCAGTTCTTC
>TRBD2|TRBJ2-3|15|NA|TRBV25-1
CASMSSGGSTDTQYF
TGTGCCAGCATGTCTAGCGGGGGGAGCACAGATACGCAGTATTTT
>NA|TRBJ1-1|14|many|TRBV4-2
CASSQEGGRSEAFF
TGTGCCAGCAGCCAAGAAGGGGGACGATCTGAAGCTTTCTTT
>TRBD1|TRBJ1-2|14|NA|TRBV6-5
CASSYLDRAGGYTF
TGTGCCAGCAGTTACTTGGACAGGGCAGGGGGCTACACCTTC
>NA|TRBJ2-1|14|once|TRBV20-1
CSARDPRESDEQFF
TGCAGTGCTAGAGATCCTCGGGAGTCCGATGAGCAGTTCTTC
>TRBD1|TRBJ2-3|14|few|TRBV7-3
CASSSDRGTDTQYF
TGTGCCAGCAGCTCGGACAGGGGCACAGATACGCAGTATTTT
>TRBD1|TRBJ2-7|15|few|TRBV6-1
CASSPTGALGYEQYF
TGTGCCAGCAGCCCTACAGGGGCCTTAGGCTACGAGCAGTACTTC
>NA|TRBJ2-3|15|NA|TRBV14
CASSPTVVRTDTQYF
TGTGCCAGCAGCCCGACCGTCGTTCGCACAGATACGCAGTATTTT
>NA|TRBJ1-1|13|few|TRBV5-6
CASTRGRNTEAFF
TGTGCCAGCACCCGGGGGAGGAACACTGAAGCTTTCTTT
>NA|TRBJ1-6|11|few|TRBV7-2
CASSSGRALHF
TGTGCCAGCAGTAGTGGGAGGGCCCTCCACTTT
>TRBD1|TRBJ1-2|16|NA|TRBV7-2
CASSYTGVGPNYGYTF
TGTGCCAGCAGCTATACAGGGGTTGGACCTAACTATGGCTACACCTTC
>TRBD1|TRBJ2-7|15|few|TRBV7-8
CASRYKPGQGYEQYF
TGTGCCAGCAGATATAAGCCGGGACAGGGCTACGAGCAGTACTTC
>NA|TRBJ1-1|15|few|TRBV29-1
CSADKSFSLNTEAFF
TGCAGCGCCGACAAAAGCTTCTCCTTGAACACTGAAGCTTTCTTT
>NA|TRBJ2-1|15|few|TRBV9
CASSVDSGPRNEQFF
TGTGCCAGCAGCGTAGATAGCGGTCCCCGGAATGAGCAGTTCTTC
>NA|TRBJ2-6|16|few|TRBV7-3
CASSLTPFSGANVLTF
TGTGCCAGCAGCCTAACACCTTTCTCTGGGGCCAACGTCCTGACTTTC
>NA|TRBJ1-4|16|few|TRBV15
CATSLAIGPGSEKLFF
TGTGCCACCAGCCTCGCCATAGGACCAGGGAGTGAAAAACTGTTTTTT
>TRBD1|TRBJ2-1|15|few|TRBV12-3/TRBV12-4
CASRLTGQGRGEQFF
TGTGCCAGCAGGCTAACGGGACAGGGGAGAGGTGAGCAGTTCTTC
>NA|TRBJ1-3|17|NA|TRBV10-3
CAISPRGGGASGNTIYF
TGTGCCATCAGCCCCCGGGGAGGGGGGGCTAGTGGAAACACCATATATTTT
>NA|TRBJ1-2|15|few|TRBV6-2/TRBV6-3
CASTQRTALNHGYTF
TGTGCCAGCACACAAAGGACCGCCCTAAACCATGGCTACACCTTC
>NA|TRBJ1-1|16|few|TRBV6-2/TRBV6-3
CASSLSIRSRDTEAFF
TGTGCCAGCAGCCTCAGCATCAGGAGTCGGGACACTGAAGCTTTCTTT
>NA|TRBJ2-7|14|many|TRBV4-1
CASSRSRGDGEQYF
TGCGCCAGCAGCCGATCAAGGGGGGACGGGGAGCAGTACTTC
>NA|TRBJ2-2|15|NA|TRBV6-5
CASSSQGTGTGELFF
TGTGCCAGCAGTTCTCAGGGGACGGGCACCGGGGAGCTGTTTTTT
>NA|TRBJ2-2|17|NA|TRBV18
CASSPWGLVANTGELFF
TGTGCCAGCTCACCTTGGGGACTCGTCGCGAACACCGGGGAGCTGTTTTTT
>NA|TRBJ1-1|12|NA|TRBV20-1
CSARAAGAEAFF
TGCAGTGCTAGAGCTGCAGGGGCCGAAGCTTTCTTT
>NA|TRBJ2-1|15|many|TRBV5-1
CASSLERGSYNEQFF
TGCGCCAGCAGCTTGGAAAGGGGTTCCTACAATGAGCAGTTCTTC
>NA|TRBJ1-5|16|few|TRBV6-2/TRBV6-3
CASSFPAAGPNQPQHF
TGTGCCAGCAGTTTCCCCGCGGCGGGGCCCAATCAGCCCCAGCATTTT
>NA|TRBJ2-5|13|NA|TRBV20-1
CSAMGLSKETQYF
TGCAGTGCTATGGGCCTGAGCAAGGAGACCCAGTACTTC
>NA|TRBJ2-7|14|many|TRBV10-3
CAISQPPPSYEQYF
TGTGCCATCAGCCAGCCTCCCCCCTCCTACGAGCAGTACTTC
>NA|TRBJ1-2|15|NA|TRBV20-1
CSATPWQLGWDGYTF
TGCAGTGCTACCCCTTGGCAGTTGGGTTGGGATGGCTACACCTTC
>NA|TRBJ1-4|14|NA|TRBV27
CASSLRGLGEKLFF
TGTGCCAGCAGTTTACGGGGGTTGGGAGAAAAACTGTTTTTT